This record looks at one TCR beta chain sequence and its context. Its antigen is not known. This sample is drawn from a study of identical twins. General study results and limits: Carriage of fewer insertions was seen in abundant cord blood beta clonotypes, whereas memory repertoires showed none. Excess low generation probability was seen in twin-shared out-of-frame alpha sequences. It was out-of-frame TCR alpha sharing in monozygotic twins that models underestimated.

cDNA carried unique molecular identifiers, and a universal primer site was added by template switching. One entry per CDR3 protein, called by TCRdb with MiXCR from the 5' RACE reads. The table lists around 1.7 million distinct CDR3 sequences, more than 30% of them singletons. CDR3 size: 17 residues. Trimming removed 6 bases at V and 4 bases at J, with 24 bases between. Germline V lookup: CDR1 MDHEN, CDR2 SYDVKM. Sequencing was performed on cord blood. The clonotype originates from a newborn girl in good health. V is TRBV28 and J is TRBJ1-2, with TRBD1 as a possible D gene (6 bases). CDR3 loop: CASSLIRQAPSSYGYTF. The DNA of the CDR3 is TGTGCCAGCAGCCTCATCCGACAGGCCCCCTCTAGCTATGGCTACACCTTC.